This T cell receptor (beta chain) was profiled in a study of molecular identifiers for immune sequencing clone quantification. TCRdb reprocessed the PCR reads with MiXCR, giving one entry per CDR3 protein. The sample includes 60,000 to 70,000 distinct CDR3 sequences, 15% to 20% of them seen just once. The CDR3 is 15 residues long. The V end was cut by 5 bases, the J end by 4 bases, with 18 bases between. Germline CDR1 MNHEY, CDR2 SMNVEV (reference sequence). A remark on this clonotype: Its antigen is unidentified.

The sorting of naive CD8 T cells used the CD8+CD4-CCR7+CD45RA+ phenotype. Study-wide findings and caveats: Roughly 940,000 naive cells reportedly did not prevent detection of spiked Jurkat TCR RNA from one cell. Clones above 20 RNA copies contained over 97% of effector molecules but under 1% of naive ones.

This TCR was recovered from a human donor in good health. Some libraries in this study had Jurkat cell RNA spiked in. This chain joins TRBV27 and TRBJ2-7; TRBD1 is a possible D gene (6 bases). The sample was naive CD8+ T cells from blood, with Jurkat cell RNA spiked in. Documented subset: FACS-sorted CD8+CD4-CCR7+CD45RA+ naive T cells. DNA of the CDR3: TGTGCCAGCAGTATACAGCCGGGACAAGCTTACGAGCAGTACTTC. Its translation is CASSIQPGQAYEQYF.